This T cell receptor (beta chain) is drawn from a study of blood T cell repertoires in COVID-19. The overall study: The cDNA or gDNA used as material had been derived from T cells, B-cell-depleted T cells, or PBMCs.

Germline assignment: CDR1 SNHLY and CDR2 FYNNEI. The CDR3 is made up of 14 amino acids. V lost 1 base, J lost 5 bases, and 12 bases lay in between. In the source study's methods: Reference gene primer amplification yielded estimated nucleated cell counts. The method was immunoSEQ multiplex PCR; TCRdb's version includes in-frame clones alone and lacks a portion of them. D and trimming were read from the DNA, whereas the V and J calls and clone size are those reported in that table. The data contain 250,000 to 350,000 clones, about nine tenths of them seen just once; the ten biggest clones take up around 3%.

This sequence was found in a woman aged 25 to 39 with active or convalescent COVID-19. V usage is TRBV2 and J usage is TRBJ2-7; TRBD1 is a possible D gene (5 bases). Material: peripheral blood. The CDR3 loop reads CASSEDRSTHEQYF. For the CDR3, the DNA is TGTGCCAGCAGTGAAGACAGGAGCACCCACGAGCAGTACTTC.